This T cell receptor (beta chain) appears in the sequencing data of a study of blood T cell repertoires in COVID-19. Study as a whole: Nucleic acid was either cDNA or gDNA, and it came from T cells, B-cell-depleted T cells, or PBMCs.

V lost 3 bases and J lost 6; bases outside the gene matches: 1. Germline lookup yields CDR1 MNHEY and CDR2 SMNVEV (reference sequence). The CDR3 is 14 amino acids. The protocol was immunoSEQ multiplex PCR, while the TCRdb copy is restricted to in-frame clones and leaves out a portion. This sample has over 30,000 clones, with 85% to 90% found just once. To note about this clone: Other DNA sequences in the same sample also yield this CDR3.

What was sequenced was peripheral blood. This receptor was taken from a human donor with active COVID-19. The donor label of this sample is uncertain. The chain is built from TRBV27 and TRBJ1-6; 8 bases line up with TRBD1. As DNA, the CDR3 is TGTGCCAGCAGTTTCGGACAGGGTAATTCACCCCTCCACTTT. Encoded protein: CASSFGQGNSPLHF.